This is a list of T cell receptor beta chains from one sample in a study of T cells in localized non-small cell lung cancer. The assay was immunoSEQ multiplex PCR, and TCRdb's table has in-frame clones only and misses some. The sample carries about 33,000 clones, approximately 87% recorded once. The source was peripheral blood, collected before any cancer treatment. The receptors were sampled from a man aged 35-75 years with stage I lung adenocarcinoma. CDR3s include the opening cysteine and the closing phenylalanine or tryptophan. Each record gives: CDR3 DNA, CDR3 protein, V gene, D gene, clone size, J gene. D genes are given only for firm matches. Not every row has a clone size; where given, it reads once, few, many or a size class.

TGTGCCAGCAGCTTAAACCGCGGGGGGGCATATGAGCAGTTCTTC CASSLNRGGAYEQFF TRBV7-2 TRBD2 - TRBJ2-1
TGCGCCAGCATTGATCCTCTTAGGGAGACCCAGTACTTC CASIDPLRETQYF TRBV10-2 - - TRBJ2-5
TGTGCCAGCAGTTACTCGACGGCGGGGAGTTCACCCCTCCACTTT CASSYSTAGSSPLHF TRBV6-5 - few TRBJ1-6
TGTGCCAGCAGCTTAGTCAACCGTGCCCCGGGGGTCCGTCAGCCCCAGCATTTT CASSLVNRAPGVRQPQHF TRBV7-9 - - TRBJ1-5
TGCGCCAGCAGCTTGGTTTCAGGGAAGGTCGGGGAGCTGTTTTTT CASSLVSGKVGELFF TRBV5-1 - - TRBJ2-2
TGTGCCAGCAGTGAAGCTAGGGAGGTACTTAATTCACCCCTCCACTTT CASSEAREVLNSPLHF TRBV6-1 - - TRBJ1-6
TGTGCCAGCACCCCTAAGCAGGGGGCTGGCTACACCTTC CASTPKQGAGYTF TRBV2 TRBD1 - TRBJ1-2
TGTGCCAGCAGTTTAGCACAGGAGCAGTTCTTC CASSLAQEQFF TRBV27 - - TRBJ2-1
TGTGCCAGTAAGCCCCGGGACAGTAATTCACCCCTCCACTTT CASKPRDSNSPLHF TRBV19 TRBD1 - TRBJ1-6
TGTGCCAGCAGCTTAGAGTATACACTTGAAGCTTTCTTT CASSLEYTLEAFF TRBV11-2 - - TRBJ1-1
TGTGCTAGCCCCGTCGGTGTCTTTAATGAAAAACTGTTTTTT CASPVGVFNEKLFF TRBV12-5 - - TRBJ1-4
TGTGCCAGCAGCGCCCACGGCGGGGCTAGCACAGATACGCAGTATTTT CASSAHGGASTDTQYF TRBV9 - few TRBJ2-3
TGTGCCAGCAGCTTGGACCTCCCCAACTACACCTTC CASSLDLPNYTF TRBV5-6 - - TRBJ1-2
TGTGCCAGCAGTTTCCAGGCACGGGAGGGAACGGAGCAGTACTTC CASSFQAREGTEQYF TRBV6-5 TRBD2 - TRBJ2-7
TGTGCCACTCTCCGGGCCAACAATGAGCAGTTCTTC CATLRANNEQFF TRBV27 - once TRBJ2-1
TGTGCCAGCAGTTCTACGACAGGGGGCTCATCCAAAGCTTTCTTT CASSSTTGGSSKAFF TRBV6-5 TRBD1 - TRBJ1-1
TGTGCCAGCAGCTTGATGCCAGGGTTGGAGAACACTGAAGCTTTCTTT CASSLMPGLENTEAFF TRBV5-5 - - TRBJ1-1
TGTGCCAGCAGCCTGGGGCAGAACTACGAGCAGTACTTC CASSLGQNYEQYF TRBV5-6 - - TRBJ2-7
TGTGCCAGCCGAGGGACAGGGGAGTACGAGCAGTACTTC CASRGTGEYEQYF TRBV7-2 TRBD1 - TRBJ2-7
TGTGCCAGCAGTTACCGTCAGGGGATCACTGAAGCTTTCTTT CASSYRQGITEAFF TRBV6-6 - - TRBJ1-1
TGTGCCAGCTCATCCACCGACTATGGCTACACCTTC CASSSTDYGYTF TRBV18 - - TRBJ1-2
TGTGCCACCAGCAGAGATCATGGGACAGGGGGCACTGAAGCTTTCTTT CATSRDHGTGGTEAFF TRBV15 TRBD1 - TRBJ1-1
TGCGCCAGCGGGGGACACGGGGGCCTTTCTTACGAGCAGTACTTC CASGGHGGLSYEQYF TRBV10-2 - - TRBJ2-7
TGTGCTAGTGGTTTGAGTACAGCGCTCTCGAGAACCGGGGAGCTGTTTTTT CASGLSTALSRTGELFF TRBV12-5 - - TRBJ2-2
TGTGCCAGCAGCTTGGCGCAGATAAATCAGCCCCAGCATTTT CASSLAQINQPQHF TRBV5-6 - - TRBJ1-5
TGTGCCACCACTCTAGCGGGGGGACATCATACGCAGTATTTT CATTLAGGHHTQYF TRBV15 TRBD2 - TRBJ2-3
TGTGCCAGCAGCCCATCCCTTGATGGGCAGCCCCAGCATTTT CASSPSLDGQPQHF TRBV5-4 - - TRBJ1-5
TGCGCCAGCAGCTTGGAGGCAGGGGCGGGGGCTAACTATGGCTACACCTTC CASSLEAGAGANYGYTF TRBV5-1 - - TRBJ1-2
TGCGCCAGCAGCTTGTCCGGGGGAAACTATGGCTACACCTTC CASSLSGGNYGYTF TRBV5-1 - once TRBJ1-2
TGTGCCAGCAGCGAGACAGGGGCCGGCAACACTGAAGCTTTCTTT CASSETGAGNTEAFF TRBV9 TRBD1 - TRBJ1-1
TGTGCCAGCAGTGAACAGGACAGTTGGGACGAGCAGTACTTC CASSEQDSWDEQYF TRBV6-1 - - TRBJ2-7
TGCGCCAGCAGCTTAAATACAGGGGTGGCCGAAAAACTGTTTTTT CASSLNTGVAEKLFF TRBV5-1 TRBD1 - TRBJ1-4